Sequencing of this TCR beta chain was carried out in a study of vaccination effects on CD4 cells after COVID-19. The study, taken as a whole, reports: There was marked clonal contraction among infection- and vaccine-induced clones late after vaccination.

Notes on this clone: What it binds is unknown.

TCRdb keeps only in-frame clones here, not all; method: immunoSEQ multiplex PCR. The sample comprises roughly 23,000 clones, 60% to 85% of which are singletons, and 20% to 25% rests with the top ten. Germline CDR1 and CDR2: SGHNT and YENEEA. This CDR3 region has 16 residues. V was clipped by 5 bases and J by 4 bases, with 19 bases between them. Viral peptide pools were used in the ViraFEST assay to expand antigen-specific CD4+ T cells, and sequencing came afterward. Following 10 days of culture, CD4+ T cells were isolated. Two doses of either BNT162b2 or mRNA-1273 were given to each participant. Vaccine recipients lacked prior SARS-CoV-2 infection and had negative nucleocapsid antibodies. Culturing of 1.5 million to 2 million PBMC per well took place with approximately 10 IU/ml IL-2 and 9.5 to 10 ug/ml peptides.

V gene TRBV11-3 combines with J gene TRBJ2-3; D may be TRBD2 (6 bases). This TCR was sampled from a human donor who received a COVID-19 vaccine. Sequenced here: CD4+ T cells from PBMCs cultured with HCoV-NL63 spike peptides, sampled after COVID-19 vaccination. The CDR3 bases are TGTGCCAGCAGCAGGGGCCAGGTGCGGGGAGCAGATACGCAGTATTTT. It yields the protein CASSRGQVRGADTQYF. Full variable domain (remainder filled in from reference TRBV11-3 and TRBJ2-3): EAGVVQSPRYKIIEKKQPVAFWCNPISGHNTLYWYLQNLGQGPELLIRYENEEAVDDSQLPKDRFSAERLKGVDSTLKIQPAELGDSAVYLCASSRGQVRGADTQYFGPGTRLTVL.